The 23 T cell receptor beta chains listed next were all sequenced from one sample in a study of ipilimumab plus nivolumab after autologous stem cell transplantation. Clones were read by immunoSEQ multiplex PCR, and TCRdb kept only the in-frame ones, dropping some. The sample includes about 16,000 clones, around 81% of them seen just once. The sample consisted of PBMCs, taken in a trial of ipilimumab plus nivolumab as post-transplant consolidation. The receptors come from a male donor with diffuse large B-cell lymphoma.

The rearrangement joins TRBV12-5 to TRBJ2-1, with 7 bases lining up with TRBD2. J lost 7 bases, V lost 3 bases, and 3 bases had no gene match. This CDR3 is built from 13 residues. Germline V gene sequence: CDR1 LGHNT, CDR2 FRNRAP. CDR3 bases: TGTGCTAGTGGTTTCTGGGGGGGGAATGAGCAGTTCTTC. As protein: CASGFWGGNEQFF.

The chain is built from TRBV7-9 and TRBJ1-1; no firm D call. Trimming removed 6 bases from V and 0 bases from J, with 20 bases in between. This CDR3 has 17 residues. Germline V gene lookup returns CDR1 SEHNR and CDR2 FQNEAQ (reference sequence). The CDR3 nucleotides read TGTGCCAGCAGATTCCCCGGTTGGGTCCCCATGAACACTGAAGCTTTCTTT. Its protein is CASRFPGWVPMNTEAFF.

The chain couples TRBV4-3 to TRBJ2-5; no definite D call. V shed 2 bases and J shed 1 base, with 8 bases lying between them. Germline CDR1 reads LGHNA; CDR2 reads YSLEER. The CDR3 has 14 residues. The chain's CDR3 is CASSQFLGQETQYF. In DNA, the CDR3 is TGCGCCAGCAGCCAATTCCTAGGCCAAGAGACCCAGTACTTC.

V is TRBV6-8 and J is TRBJ2-2; D remains ambiguous. The V end lost 6 bases, the J end lost 4 bases, and 15 bases lay between the germline ends. Germline V lookup: CDR1 MNHGY, CDR2 SAAAGT. The CDR3 contains 15 residues. The DNA of the CDR3 is TGTGCCAGCAGCCAATCAAGGTGGGGCACCGGGGAGCTGTTTTTT. This translates into CASSQSRWGTGELFF.

V gene TRBV18 combines with J gene TRBJ2-3; either TRBD1 or TRBD2 may fit D (5 bases each). The CDR3 contains 16 residues. V was pared by 2 bases and J by 2 bases, with 14 bases between. CDR1 and CDR2 (germline): KGHSH, LQKENI. This chain's CDR3 is CASSPGGATYTDTQYF. Here the CDR3 DNA reads TGTGCCAGCTCACCAGGGGGAGCGACCTACACAGATACGCAGTATTTT.

This chain joins TRBV5-1 and TRBJ2-3; 9 bases align to TRBD1. V lost 6 bases to trimming and J lost 1 base; unmatched junction nucleotides: 6. Germline lookup yields CDR1 SGHRS and CDR2 YFSETQ. The CDR3 loop spans 15 amino acids. CDR3 sequence: CASTDRDRGTDTQYF. CDR3 nucleotides: TGCGCCAGCACCGACCGGGACAGGGGCACAGATACGCAGTATTTT.

The rearrangement links TRBV9 to TRBJ2-3, with D perhaps TRBD1 or TRBD2 (5 bases each). The V gene lost 0 bases and the J gene lost 4 bases, with 6 bases spanning the gap. Germline CDR1 is SGDLS and CDR2 is YYNGEE. The CDR3 covers 13 residues. The CDR3 DNA reads as TGTGCCAGCAGCGTAGTGGGGGCAGATACGCAGTATTTT. Translating it yields CASSVVGADTQYF.

The chain is built from TRBV19 and TRBJ1-5; D not certain. With 7 bases removed from V and 3 bases from J, the gap between germline ends came to 7 bases. CDR1 and CDR2 from the germline V gene are LNHDA and SQIVND (reference sequence). CDR3 length: 12 residues. CDR3 protein: CASNGFNQPQHF. Written as DNA, the CDR3 is TGTGCCAGTAACGGGTTCAATCAGCCCCAGCATTTT. The whole variable domain, filled in from reference TRBV19 and TRBJ1-5, reads DGGITQSPKYLFRKEGQNVTLSCEQNLNHDAMYWYRQDPGQGLRLIYYSQIVNDFQKGDIAEGYSVSREKKESFPLTVTSAQKNPTAFYLCASNGFNQPQHFGDGTRLSIL.

This clone was seen only once. The genes are TRBV7-2 and TRBJ2-5, with unresolved D. Per germline, CDR1 SGHTA and CDR2 FQGNSA. This CDR3 has 12 amino acids. V gave up 5 bases and J gave up 0 bases, with 4 bases separating them. In nucleotides, the CDR3 is TGTGCCAGCAGCGCAAACCAAGAGACCCAGTACTTC. Translation: CASSANQETQYF.

J is TRBJ2-2 and V is TRBV5-1, with D hard to call. Trimming cost V 0 bases and J 1 base, with 7 bases left between them. This CDR3 is built from 15 residues. Germline lookup yields CDR1 SGHRS and CDR2 YFSETQ. CDR3 sequence: CASSLVAKNTGELFF. The CDR3 bases are TGCGCCAGCAGCTTGGTGGCAAAGAACACCGGGGAGCTGTTTTTT.

Comments on this clone: This sample also contains other DNA sequences that code for the same CDR3. The gene calls are TRBV7-9 and TRBJ1-1; D might be TRBD1 (5 bases). The CDR3 has 13 residues. CDR1 is SEHNR, CDR2 FQNEAQ, per germline (reference sequence). Trimming left V 2 bases short and J 5 bases short, with 9 bases between. The DNA of the CDR3 is TGTGCCAGCAGCTTATTCGGGGGGACTGAAGCTTTCTTT. Amino acid sequence: CASSLFGGTEAFF.

This chain joins TRBV9 and TRBJ2-2; 8 bases are a match to TRBD1. The germline gives CDR1 SGDLS, CDR2 YYNGEE. CDR3 length: 16 residues. Germline trimming cut 4 bases from V and 4 bases from J; bases unmatched to any gene: 9. The CDR3 region is CASSFTTGASTGELFF. Written as DNA, the CDR3 is TGTGCCAGCAGCTTCACGACAGGGGCGAGCACCGGGGAGCTGTTTTTT.

This clone was detected once. The chain links TRBV5-5 to TRBJ1-5; D gene ambiguous. The CDR3 sequence is 16 residues long. The germline gives CDR1 SGHKS, CDR2 YYEKEE (reference sequence). The V end was cut by 1 base, the J end by 1 base, with 12 bases between. For the CDR3, the DNA is TGTGCCAGCAGCTTGTTTCAGTTCGGGAGCAATCAGCCCCAGCATTTT. As protein: CASSLFQFGSNQPQHF.

As regards this clone: The same CDR3 arises from other DNA sequences in this sample as well. V usage is TRBV19 and J usage is TRBJ1-5, with D unclear. Deletions cut 5 bases from V and 3 bases from J, with 8 bases between. There are 13 residues in the CDR3. Germline V CDR1 and CDR2: LNHDA, SQIVND (reference sequence). CDR3 DNA sequence: TGTGCCAGTAGTCTGGCGCTCAATCAGCCCCAGCATTTT. It specifies CASSLALNQPQHF.

The gene calls are TRBV6-5 and TRBJ1-2; possibly TRBD1 for D (5 bases). CDR3 length: 13 residues. V lost 4 bases, J lost 2 bases, and 8 bases lay in between. CDR1 MNHEY and CDR2 SVGAGI come from the germline V gene. CDR3: CASSSRENYGYTF. The CDR3 DNA follows: TGTGCCAGCAGTTCCAGGGAGAACTATGGCTACACCTTC.

The chain couples TRBV9 to TRBJ2-1; D gene unclear. Germline CDR1 and CDR2: SGDLS and YYNGEE. The CDR3 spans 15 residues. V gave up 3 bases and J gave up 8 bases, with 18 bases separating them. The CDR3 is CASSESKRSGDEQFF. CDR3 in DNA: TGTGCCAGCAGCGAAAGTAAGAGATCCGGCGATGAGCAGTTCTTC.

The V call is TRBV2, the J call TRBJ2-7, with TRBD2 identical over 8 bases. V shed 6 bases and J 0 bases; nucleotides not matched to a gene: 4. The CDR3 length is 14 residues. Per germline, CDR1 SNHLY and CDR2 FYNNEI. CDR3 nucleotide sequence: TGTGCCAGCAGGACGGGGGGGACCTCCTACGAGCAGTACTTC. The encoded protein is CASRTGGTSYEQYF. Looking up the rest from reference TRBV2 and TRBJ2-7 gives the full variable domain: EPEVTQTPSHQVTQMGQEVILRCVPISNHLYFYWYRQILGQKVEFLVSFYNNEISEKSEIFDDQFSVERPDGSNFTLKIRSTKLEDSAMYFCASRTGGTSYEQYFGPGTRLTVT.

CDR3 residues: CASSGPGTDSGANVLTF. CDR3 DNA: TGCGCCAGCAGCGGGCCCGGGACAGACTCTGGGGCCAACGTCCTGACTTTC. The chain links TRBV5-1 to TRBJ2-6; TRBD1 agrees at 7 bases. This CDR3 spans 17 amino acids. Germline values: CDR1 SGHRS, CDR2 YFSETQ. The ends lost 4 bases at V and 0 bases at J; junction bases unmatched: 7.

The chain couples TRBV12-5 to TRBJ2-3; D perhaps matches TRBD2 (5 bases). The CDR3 is 13 amino acids. Germline CDR1 reads LGHNT; CDR2 reads FRNRAP. V was cut by 10 bases and J by 3 bases, with 14 bases left in between. The CDR3 loop reads CATSQSGTDTQYF. In nucleotides, the CDR3 is TGTGCTACCTCCCAATCGGGAACAGATACGCAGTATTTT.

This rearrangement joins TRBV6-1 to TRBJ2-5; D is ambiguous. Germline V gene data show CDR1 as MNHNS and CDR2 as SASEGT. V lost 4 bases and J lost 5, with 8 bases in between. The CDR3 spans 12 residues. CDR3 nucleotide sequence: TGTGCCAGCAGTGGGGTTGCGGAGACCCAGTACTTC. Residues: CASSGVAETQYF.

The chain employs TRBV6-5 and TRBJ2-5; 9 bases agree with TRBD1. The length of the CDR3 is 14 residues. With V trimmed by 5 bases and J by 4 bases, 5 bases remained unmatched. The germline CDR1 and CDR2 sequences are MNHEY and SVGAGI. CDR3 in DNA: TGTGCCAGCAGTATACAGGGGGCGGGAGAGACCCAGTACTTC. Its translation: CASSIQGAGETQYF.

This clone is a singleton in its sample. J is TRBJ2-1 and V is TRBV29-1; D tentatively fits TRBD1 or TRBD2 (5 bases each). The CDR3 runs to 16 residues. The V end lost 0 bases, the J end lost 0 bases, and 12 bases lay between the germline ends. Looked up from germline, CDR1 is SQVTM and CDR2 is ANQGSEA. The CDR3 is CSVEDPAGSSYNEQFF. The CDR3 DNA reads as TGCAGCGTTGAAGATCCGGCAGGGAGCTCCTACAATGAGCAGTTCTTC.

Only a few counts were recorded for this clone. The chain joins TRBV4-1 to TRBJ1-2, with D possibly matching TRBD1 (5 bases). This CDR3 contains 15 residues. Germline loops: CDR1 MGHRA, CDR2 YSYEKL. V lost 0 bases and J 4 bases, leaving 12 bases between the germline ends. The CDR3 reads CASSQDSGSGYGYTF. The DNA for the CDR3 is TGCGCCAGCAGCCAAGATTCAGGGTCCGGCTATGGCTACACCTTC.